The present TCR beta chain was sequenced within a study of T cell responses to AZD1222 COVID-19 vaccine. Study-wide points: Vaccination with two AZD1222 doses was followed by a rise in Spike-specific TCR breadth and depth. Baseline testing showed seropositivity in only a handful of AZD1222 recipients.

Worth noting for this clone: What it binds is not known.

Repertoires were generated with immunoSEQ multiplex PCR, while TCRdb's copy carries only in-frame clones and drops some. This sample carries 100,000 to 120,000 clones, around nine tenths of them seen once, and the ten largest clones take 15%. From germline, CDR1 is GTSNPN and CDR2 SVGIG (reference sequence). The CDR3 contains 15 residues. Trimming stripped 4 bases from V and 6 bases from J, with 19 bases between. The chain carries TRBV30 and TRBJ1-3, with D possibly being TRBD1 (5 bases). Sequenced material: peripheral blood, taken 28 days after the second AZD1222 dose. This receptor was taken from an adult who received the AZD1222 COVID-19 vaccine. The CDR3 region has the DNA TGTGCCTGGATCCCCGCGGGACCTCCAACAAACACCATATATTTT. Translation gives CAWIPAGPPTNTIYF. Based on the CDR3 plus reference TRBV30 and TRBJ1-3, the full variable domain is SQTIHQWPATLVQPVGSPLSLECTVEGTSNPNLYWYRQAAGRGLQLLFYSVGIGQISSEVPQNLSASRPQDRQFILSSKKLLLSDSGFYLCAWIPAGPPTNTIYFGEGSWLTVV.